Below, 32 T cell receptor beta chains from the same sample are listed, as sequenced in a study of cytomegalovirus exposure and HLA in healthy donors. Primers included in the PCR were 60 Vbeta and 13 Jbeta primers. Repertoires were generated with immunoSEQ multiplex PCR, while TCRdb's copy carries only in-frame clones and drops some. The table has about 89,000 clones, less than 85% seen once. The specimen sequenced was PBMCs. Receptor source: a male donor in good health and CMV-seronegative.

V usage is TRBV6-5 and J usage is TRBJ1-5; 7 bases line up with TRBD1. This CDR3 has 13 residues. Germline CDR1 is MNHEY and CDR2 is SVGAGI. The trim removed 6 bases at V and 1 base at J, leaving 0 bases unmatched. CDR3 in DNA: TGTGCCAGCAGGGGACAGAGCAATCAGCCCCAGCATTTT. Translation: CASRGQSNQPQHF.

V gene TRBV6-4 combines with J gene TRBJ2-3; 10 nucleotides line up with TRBD2. The junction had 0 bases not matched to a gene; V was cut back by 0 bases and J by 0 bases. Germline values: CDR1 MRHNA, CDR2 SNTAGT. There are 16 residues in the CDR3. The CDR3 loop reads CASSDSTSGSTDTQYF. Here the CDR3 DNA reads TGTGCCAGCAGTGACTCGACTAGCGGGAGCACAGATACGCAGTATTTT.

This clone was counted once. V is TRBV29-1 and J is TRBJ2-7; 12 positions agree with TRBD1. This CDR3 has 15 amino acids. J lost 4 bases, V lost 6 bases, and 10 bases had no gene match. CDR1 SQVTM and CDR2 ANQGSEA come from the germline V gene. The CDR3, as DNA: TGCAGCGTATCGTCCGGGACAGGGGGCAGGTACGAGCAGTACTTC. It encodes CSVSSGTGGRYEQYF.

The CDR3 DNA reads TGCAGCGTTGAAGCGGGACAGGACACTGAAGCTTTCTTT. Amino acid sequence: CSVEAGQDTEAFF. This chain connects TRBV29-1 to TRBJ1-1; 8 nucleotides agree with TRBD1. The germline CDR1 and CDR2 sequences are SQVTM and ANQGSEA. Germline trimming cut 1 base from V and 3 bases from J; bases unmatched to any gene: 1. The CDR3 has 13 amino acids.

The chain has TRBV10-2 and TRBJ2-7; 10 nucleotides align to TRBD2. V lost 4 bases, J lost 5 bases, and 5 bases stayed unmatched. CDR1 WSHSY and CDR2 SAAADI come from the germline V gene. This CDR3 contains 14 residues. CDR3 DNA sequence: TGCGCCAGCAGTGGGAGCGGGAGGGCCCACGAGCAGTACTTC. It encodes CASSGSGRAHEQYF.

This clone was seen only once. The gene calls are TRBV9 and TRBJ2-3; D perhaps matches TRBD2 (6 bases). The CDR3 is made up of 16 amino acids. Germline V gives CDR1 SGDLS, CDR2 YYNGEE. With 1 base removed from V and 2 bases from J, the gap between germline ends came to 14 bases. As DNA, the CDR3 is TGTGCCAGCAGCGTAAGTAGCGGAATCACCACAGATACGCAGTATTTT. Residues: CASSVSSGITTDTQYF. Full variable domain (rest looked up from reference TRBV9 and TRBJ2-3): DSGVTQTPKHLITATGQRVTLRCSPRSGDLSVYWYQQSLDQGLQFLIQYYNGEERAKGNILERFSAQQFPDLHSELNLSSLELGDSALYFCASSVSSGITTDTQYFGPGTRLTVL.

The chain employs TRBV6-5 and TRBJ1-1, with D uncertain. Per germline, CDR1 MNHEY and CDR2 SVGAGI. The V and J ends lost 8 bases and 5 bases respectively, with 12 bases between them. CDR3 length equals 12 residues. CDR3 coding DNA: TGTGCCAGCGGGAGAAGAGGTACTGAAGCTTTCTTT. This gives the protein CASGRRGTEAFF.

The chain joins TRBV19 to TRBJ2-5; 12 positions match TRBD1. V shed 5 bases, J shed 5 bases, and the junction held 12 bases outside the gene matches. This CDR3 spans 17 amino acids. CDR1 is LNHDA and CDR2 is SQIVND in the germline V gene (reference sequence). The DNA of the CDR3 is TGTGCCAGTAGTGTAGGAACCGGGACAGGGGGCCTCGAGACCCAGTACTTC. It codes for CASSVGTGTGGLETQYF.

This chain connects TRBV27 to TRBJ2-5; 7 nucleotides align to TRBD2. The J call is uncertain, as TRBJ2-7 better fits the DNA end. The CDR3 has 14 residues. Germline V gene data show CDR1 as MNHEY and CDR2 as SMNVEV (reference sequence). The CDR3 reads CASSYSGGAYEQYF. The DNA of the CDR3 is TGTGCCAGCAGTTACTCGGGAGGTGCGTACGAGCAGTACTTC.

The chain recombines TRBV7-9 with TRBJ2-5; TRBD2 matches 13 bases. The V and J ends lost 3 bases and 5 bases, in that order; junction bases with no gene match: 9. This CDR3 is 17 amino acids long. Germline V CDR1 and CDR2: SEHNR, FQNEAQ (reference sequence). The CDR3 DNA reads TGTGCCAGCAGCTTCCGGACTAGCGGGAGTTCAGAGGAGACCCAGTACTTC. Translation gives CASSFRTSGSSEETQYF.

This clone was picked up a small number of times. V usage is TRBV7-2 and J usage is TRBJ1-2; 9 positions agree with TRBD1. The ends lost 3 bases at V and 11 bases at J; junction bases unmatched: 19. The CDR3 totals 17 residues. Germline CDR1 SGHTA, CDR2 FQGNSA. The DNA of the CDR3 is TGTGCCAGCAGCTTGGGGGCACTAATTCGACAGGGGGGGGGTTACACCTTC. It encodes CASSLGALIRQGGGYTF.

The sample holds a few counts of this clone. The chain couples TRBV5-1 to TRBJ2-7; D gene uncertain. The CDR3 is made up of 13 amino acids. The germline CDR1 and CDR2 sequences are SGHRS and YFSETQ. V lost 0 bases to trimming and J lost 3 bases, with 7 bases between them. The CDR3 here is CASSLAADYEQYF. The CDR3 region has the DNA TGCGCCAGCAGCTTGGCCGCGGACTACGAGCAGTACTTC.

The chain links TRBV28 to TRBJ1-5; the D gene is possibly TRBD1 (5 bases). The germline V gene encodes CDR1 MDHEN and CDR2 SYDVKM. V lost 5 bases and J 5 bases, leaving 13 bases between the germline ends. The CDR3 consists of 14 residues. The CDR3 spells CASSPRDGDQPQHF. The CDR3 DNA is TGTGCCAGCAGTCCCAGGGATGGCGATCAGCCCCAGCATTTT.

This chain joins TRBV2 and TRBJ2-3; D is perhaps TRBD1 (5 bases). V lost 6 bases to trimming and J lost 0 bases, with 13 bases between them. The CDR3 has 15 amino acids. Looked up from germline, CDR1 is SNHLY and CDR2 is FYNNEI. In DNA, the CDR3 is TGTGCCAGCAGCCCGGACGGACATAGCACAGATACGCAGTATTTT. Its protein is CASSPDGHSTDTQYF.

The rearrangement joins TRBV27 to TRBJ1-1; D gene ambiguous. Deletions cut 5 bases from V and 0 bases from J, with 22 bases between. Germline V CDR1 and CDR2: MNHEY, SMNVEV (reference sequence). The CDR3 is 18 amino acids. CDR3 sequence (DNA): TGTGCCAGCAGTGAATTCAAAGGTCTCGGGATTCTGAACACTGAAGCTTTCTTT. Its translation: CASSEFKGLGILNTEAFF.

CDR3 bases: TGTGCCAGCAGCTTAGCGGGGGCTCTAGAGGGCACTGAAGCTTTCTTT. It codes for CASSLAGALEGTEAFF. This chain uses TRBV7-9 with TRBJ1-1, with D possibly TRBD1 on 6 matching bases. The CDR3 consists of 16 residues. Trimming stripped 0 bases from V and 4 bases from J, with 15 bases between. The germline V gene has CDR1 SEHNR and CDR2 FQNEAQ (reference sequence).

This clone was counted a few times. The chain carries TRBV5-4 and TRBJ1-2; D not resolved. Germline CDR1 is SGHNT and CDR2 is YYREEE (reference sequence). V lost 0 bases, J lost 5 bases, and 14 bases lay in between. The CDR3 runs 15 residues. The CDR3: CASSLVGLEDYGYTF. Here the CDR3 DNA reads TGTGCCAGCAGCTTGGTAGGTCTGGAGGATTATGGCTACACCTTC.

In nucleotides, the CDR3 is TGTGCCAGCAGTAAATCGGGACAGCCTTCCTACGAGCAGTACTTC. Its protein product is CASSKSGQPSYEQYF. The chain is built from TRBV27 and TRBJ2-7; 7 bases line up with TRBD1. Germline V gene data show CDR1 as MNHEY and CDR2 as SMNVEV (reference sequence). The V gene end was trimmed by 5 bases and the J gene end by 1 base; junction bases not matched to a gene: 8. The CDR3 contains 15 residues.

The gene calls are TRBV5-1 and TRBJ2-2, with TRBD2 identical over 10 bases. The length of the CDR3 is 14 residues. Trimming at V came to 5 bases and at J to 9 bases, leaving 7 bases not matched to a gene. In germline, CDR1 is SGHRS, CDR2 YFSETQ. The CDR3 loop is CASSRTSGVRELFF. The CDR3 DNA reads TGCGCCAGCAGTCGGACTAGCGGCGTTCGGGAGCTGTTTTTT.

The chain is built from TRBV5-1 and TRBJ2-7, with 15 nucleotides matching TRBD2. CDR1 and CDR2 from the germline V gene are SGHRS and YFSETQ. This CDR3 is built from 16 residues. With V trimmed by 4 bases and J by 3 bases, 5 bases remained unmatched. This CDR3 reads CASSPRTSGGDYEQYF. For the CDR3, the DNA is TGCGCCAGCAGCCCTCGGACTAGCGGGGGGGACTACGAGCAGTACTTC.

The rearrangement uses TRBV5-1 and TRBJ1-1; possible D gene TRBD1, 6 bases. The V gene's germline CDR1 is SGHRS and CDR2 YFSETQ. Trimming removed 4 bases from V and 4 bases from J, with 11 bases in between. The CDR3 totals 13 residues. The CDR3 loop is CASSLTGLTEAFF. In DNA form, the CDR3 reads TGCGCCAGCAGCCTGACAGGTCTCACTGAAGCTTTCTTT.

The chain uses TRBV7-6 and TRBJ1-4; TRBD1 agrees at 7 bases. The V gene end was trimmed by 5 bases and the J gene end by 6 bases; junction bases not matched to a gene: 6. The CDR3 is made up of 14 amino acids. Looked up from germline, CDR1 is SGHVS and CDR2 is FNYEAQ. CDR3 protein: CASSKQGFYEKLFF. For the CDR3, the DNA is TGTGCCAGCAGCAAACAGGGGTTCTATGAAAAACTGTTTTTT.

The chain is built from TRBV2 and TRBJ1-4; no clear D. The CDR3 contains 14 residues. Trimming shortened V by 6 bases and J by 2 bases, and 10 bases separated the two germline ends. Germline V CDR1 and CDR2: SNHLY, FYNNEI. This CDR3 is CASSAGSTNEKLFF. DNA of the CDR3: TGTGCCAGCAGCGCCGGTTCCACTAATGAAAAACTGTTTTTT.

V and J are TRBV5-1 and TRBJ2-2, with D tentatively TRBD2 (6 bases). Germline CDR1 reads SGHRS; CDR2 reads YFSETQ. CDR3 length: 16 amino acids. V lost 1 base and J lost 3, with 13 bases in between. CDR3 region: CASSLIRGTDTGELFF. In nucleotides, the CDR3 is TGCGCCAGCAGCTTGATTCGGGGGACGGACACCGGGGAGCTGTTTTTT.

In this sample, this clone turned up once. The rearrangement links TRBV9 to TRBJ2-7, with a possible D match to TRBD1 (5 bases). V lost 1 base and J lost 3, with 11 bases in between. Looked up from germline, CDR1 is SGDLS and CDR2 is YYNGEE. The CDR3 loop spans 14 amino acids. CDR3 sequence reads: CASSVTLDSYEQYF. CDR3 bases: TGTGCCAGCAGCGTAACATTAGACAGCTACGAGCAGTACTTC.

The table lists this clone with a few counts. The chain combines TRBV2 with TRBJ1-4, with a weak D call TRBD1 (6 bases). Germline V lookup: CDR1 SNHLY, CDR2 FYNNEI. The CDR3 consists of 15 residues. The ends were cut back, 6 bases at V and 0 bases at J, with 11 bases in the middle. The CDR3 coding sequence is TGTGCCAGCAGCGCACAGGGAGCAACTAATGAAAAACTGTTTTTT. This sequence encodes CASSAQGATNEKLFF. Full variable domain (rest looked up from reference TRBV2 and TRBJ1-4): EPEVTQTPSHQVTQMGQEVILRCVPISNHLYFYWYRQILGQKVEFLVSFYNNEISEKSEIFDDQFSVERPDGSNFTLKIRSTKLEDSAMYFCASSAQGATNEKLFFGSGTQLSVL.

This clone has a handful of counts. This chain connects TRBV30 to TRBJ2-7, with D unresolved. The germline CDR1 and CDR2 sequences are GTSNPN and SVGIG (reference sequence). V lost 0 bases to trimming and J lost 8 bases, with 17 bases between them. The CDR3 runs to 14 residues. The CDR3 region is CAWSVPLRSVKQYF. For the CDR3, the DNA is TGTGCCTGGAGTGTACCACTACGTTCCGTTAAGCAGTACTTC.

In this sample, this clone turned up a few times. This chain connects TRBV5-1 to TRBJ2-1, with 8 bases identical to TRBD2. With 0 bases clipped from V and 2 bases from J, the junction kept 4 bases outside the gene matches. This CDR3 comprises 16 residues. Per the germline V gene, CDR1 is SGHRS and CDR2 is YFSETQ. The CDR3 coding sequence is TGCGCCAGCAGCTTGGCGTTGCGGGGGGCCTACAATGAGCAGTTCTTC. As protein: CASSLALRGAYNEQFF. Together with reference TRBV5-1 and TRBJ2-1, the CDR3 gives the full variable domain: KAGVTQTPRYLIKTRGQQVTLSCSPISGHRSVSWYQQTPGQGLQFLFEYFSETQRNKGNFPGRFSGRQFSNSRSEMNVSTLELGDSALYLCASSLALRGAYNEQFFGPGTRLTVL.

V gene TRBV19 combines with J gene TRBJ2-7; D unresolved. Trimming pared 3 bases from V and 3 bases from J, leaving 12 bases between. This CDR3 is built from 14 residues. The V gene's germline CDR1 is LNHDA and CDR2 SQIVND (reference sequence). CDR3 amino acids: CASSISTPNYEQYF. CDR3 nucleotide sequence: TGTGCCAGTAGTATCTCCACTCCAAACTACGAGCAGTACTTC.

This chain connects TRBV7-2 to TRBJ2-6; 7 bases match TRBD1. The germline V gene has CDR1 SGHTA and CDR2 FQGNSA. Germline trimming cut 8 bases from V and 1 base from J; bases unmatched to any gene: 2. This CDR3 contains 14 residues. The CDR3 loop is CASGTESGANVLTF. CDR3 coding DNA: TGTGCCAGCGGGACAGAGTCTGGGGCCAACGTCCTGACTTTC.

The chain links TRBV5-1 to TRBJ2-5; 8 bases fit TRBD2. Germline CDR1 reads SGHRS; CDR2 reads YFSETQ. The CDR3 consists of 15 residues. The ends lost 0 bases at V and 1 base at J; junction bases unmatched: 2. The CDR3 is CASSLGLATQETQYF. CDR3 nucleotide sequence: TGCGCCAGCAGCTTGGGACTAGCGACCCAAGAGACCCAGTACTTC.

The V call is TRBV15, the J call TRBJ1-4, with 8 nucleotides matching TRBD1. Losses at the gene ends were 0 bases for V and 1 base for J; bases not matched to a gene: 4. The germline V gene has CDR1 LNHNV and CDR2 YYDKDF (reference sequence). The CDR3 consists of 17 residues. DNA of the CDR3: TGTGCCACCAGCAGAGAGGACAGGGCAGTAACTAATGAAAAACTGTTTTTT. Its protein is CATSREDRAVTNEKLFF. Full variable domain (rest looked up from reference TRBV15 and TRBJ1-4): DAMVIQNPRYQVTQFGKPVTLSCSQTLNHNVMYWYQQKSSQAPKLLFHYYDKDFNNEADTPDNFQSRRPNTSFCFLDIRSPGLGDTAMYLCATSREDRAVTNEKLFFGSGTQLSVL.